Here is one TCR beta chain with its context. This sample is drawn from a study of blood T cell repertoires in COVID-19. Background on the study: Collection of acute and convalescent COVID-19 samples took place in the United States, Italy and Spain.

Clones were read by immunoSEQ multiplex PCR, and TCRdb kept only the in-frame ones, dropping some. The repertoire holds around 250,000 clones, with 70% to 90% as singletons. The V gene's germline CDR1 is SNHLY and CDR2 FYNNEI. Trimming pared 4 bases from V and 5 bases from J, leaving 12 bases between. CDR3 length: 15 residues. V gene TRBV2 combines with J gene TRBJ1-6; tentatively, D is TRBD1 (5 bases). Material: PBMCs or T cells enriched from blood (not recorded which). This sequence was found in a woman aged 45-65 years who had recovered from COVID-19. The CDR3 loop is CASSVTDTDNSPLHF. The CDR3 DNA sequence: TGTGCCAGCAGTGTCACGGACACGGATAATTCACCCCTCCACTTT.